One sample yielded the 24 T cell receptor beta chains listed below, sequenced in a study of graft-versus-host responses after intestinal transplantation. To release intraepithelial and lamina propria lymphocytes, the graft tissue was processed. This table comes from immunoSEQ multiplex PCR, and its TCRdb copy is limited to in-frame clones, with some not included. There are approximately 15,000 clones in the sample; 70% occur only once, and about 23% lies in the top ten. The sample in question was ileum tissue, obtained around 98 weeks after intestinal transplantation. Every receptor here comes from a human patient who received an intestinal transplant, so some T cells may come from the graft donor.

The chain links TRBV20-1 to TRBJ1-1; maybe TRBD1 (6 bases). The germline V and J ends were trimmed by 8 bases and 3 bases, with 10 bases remaining between them. The CDR3 spans 11 residues. Per the germline V gene, CDR1 is DFQATT and CDR2 is SNEGSKA (reference sequence). DNA of the CDR3: TGCAGTCCGCGGGGGCACACTGAAGCTTTCTTT. Residues: CSPRGHTEAFF.

This rearrangement joins TRBV4-1 to TRBJ1-5; D is uncertain. This CDR3 comprises 17 residues. The germline V gene has CDR1 MGHRA and CDR2 YSYEKL. Trimming stripped 1 base from V and 5 bases from J, with 18 bases between. The CDR3 sequence is CASSQVGLDGTDQPQHF. Written as DNA, the CDR3 is TGCGCCAGCAGCCAAGTGGGGTTGGACGGCACCGATCAGCCCCAGCATTTT.

This chain connects TRBV9 to TRBJ2-3; D remains ambiguous. Deletions cut 0 bases from V and 2 bases from J, with 7 bases between. Germline V CDR1 and CDR2: SGDLS, YYNGEE. The CDR3 sequence is 14 residues long. CDR3 sequence reads: CASSVDGFTDTQYF. DNA of the CDR3: TGTGCCAGCAGCGTAGATGGCTTCACAGATACGCAGTATTTT.

This rearrangement joins TRBV2 to TRBJ1-1; 9 bases are shared with TRBD1. V lost 4 bases to trimming and J lost 1 base; unmatched junction nucleotides: 4. Germline V gene sequence: CDR1 SNHLY, CDR2 FYNNEI. CDR3 length: 15 residues. The CDR3 here is CASSAGQGRNTEAFF. The CDR3 region has the DNA TGTGCCAGCAGTGCAGGACAGGGGCGGAACACTGAAGCTTTCTTT.

CDR3 region: CASSPKAYEQYF. CDR3 DNA sequence: TGTGCCAGCAGCCCTAAGGCCTACGAGCAGTACTTC. The chain has TRBV2 and TRBJ2-7; no firm D call. Trimming pared 6 bases from V and 2 bases from J, leaving 8 bases between. This CDR3 has 12 residues. CDR1 and CDR2 (germline): SNHLY, FYNNEI.

The J gene is TRBJ2-1, the V gene TRBV27; a weak D match, TRBD2 (5 bases). The V gene lost 2 bases and the J gene lost 5 bases, with 10 bases spanning the gap. CDR1 is MNHEY and CDR2 is SMNVEV in the germline V gene (reference sequence). CDR3 length equals 14 residues. Written as DNA, the CDR3 is TGTGCCAGCAGTTTAGCGGGTAGGAACAATGAGCAGTTCTTC. Its protein is CASSLAGRNNEQFF.

CDR3 coding DNA: TGTGCCAGCAGTCCCGCCGGGGTGTATGGCTACACCTTC. Encoded protein: CASSPAGVYGYTF. The chain combines TRBV6-5 with TRBJ1-2, with D unclear. This CDR3 contains 13 residues. Per the germline V gene, CDR1 is MNHEY and CDR2 is SVGAGI. V was pared by 5 bases and J by 5 bases, with 12 bases between.

This clone was counted between two and nine times. This chain joins TRBV6-5 and TRBJ2-6; D not certain. The CDR3 runs 13 residues. Germline V gene sequence: CDR1 MNHEY, CDR2 SVGAGI. Trimming stripped 5 bases from V and 4 bases from J, with 6 bases between. Written as DNA, the CDR3 is TGTGCCAGCAGTCAGACGGGGGCCAACGTCCTGACTTTC. Its translation is CASSQTGANVLTF.

The V call is TRBV6-5, the J call TRBJ2-2, with D possibly being TRBD1 (5 bases). The length of the CDR3 is 14 residues. Per germline, CDR1 MNHEY and CDR2 SVGAGI. The germline V and J ends were trimmed by 5 bases and 7 bases, with 14 bases remaining between them. Written as DNA, the CDR3 is TGTGCCAGCAGTCAAAGGGGCAGGAGCGGGGAGCTGTTTTTT. Translating gives CASSQRGRSGELFF.

Turning to this clone: Distinct nucleotide sequences in the sample also encode this CDR3. The rearrangement uses TRBV6-5 and TRBJ1-3; TRBD1 agrees at 8 bases. The length of the CDR3 is 16 residues. Germline V gene sequence: CDR1 MNHEY, CDR2 SVGAGI. With V trimmed by 0 bases and J by 3 bases, 4 bases remained unmatched. The chain's CDR3 is CASSYSGQARGNTIYF. Written as DNA, the CDR3 is TGTGCCAGCAGTTACTCGGGACAGGCTCGTGGAAACACCATATATTTT.

The rearrangement links TRBV29-1 to TRBJ2-7, with 10 bases fitting TRBD2. The CDR3 is 14 amino acids. Germline CDR1 is SQVTM and CDR2 is ANQGSEA. The ends lost 4 bases at V and 6 bases at J; junction bases unmatched: 9. The CDR3 bases are TGCAGCGTTGCCCTAGCGGGAGATATTCTCGAGCAGTACTTC. Amino acids: CSVALAGDILEQYF.

This chain links TRBV2 with TRBJ1-2; a weak D match, TRBD1 (6 bases). Germline V CDR1 and CDR2: SNHLY, FYNNEI. Trimming took off 4 bases at V and 4 bases at J, with 13 bases between the two ends. This CDR3 spans 14 amino acids. The CDR3 region has the DNA TGTGCCAGCAGTGCACAGGGTACCAGCTATGGCTACACCTTC. This translates into CASSAQGTSYGYTF.

The chain is built from TRBV10-3 and TRBJ1-1; 8 nucleotides match TRBD1. The germline V gene encodes CDR1 ENHRY and CDR2 SYGVKD. V shed 4 bases and J 4 bases; nucleotides not matched to a gene: 11. The CDR3 has 16 residues. The DNA for the CDR3 is TGTGCCATCAGTGCAAGGACAGGGATGTTGGTCACTGAAGCTTTCTTT. Encoded protein: CAISARTGMLVTEAFF.

V usage is TRBV5-4 and J usage is TRBJ1-2; no reliable D call. Germline CDR1 and CDR2: SGHNT and YYREEE (reference sequence). V lost 9 bases and J lost 2, with 14 bases in between. This CDR3 is built from 13 residues. CDR3 nucleotides: TGTGCCACTCGCGAACCCCGGAACTATGGCTACACCTTC. Protein: CATREPRNYGYTF.

This clone has just a few counts. The chain combines TRBV5-1 with TRBJ2-7; D is ambiguous. Trimming stripped 0 bases from V and 4 bases from J, with 11 bases between. CDR3 size: 14 residues. The germline CDR1 and CDR2 sequences are SGHRS and YFSETQ. The CDR3 coding sequence is TGCGCCAGCAGCTTGGCCAGAGGCCTTTACGAGCAGTACTTC. Protein sequence: CASSLARGLYEQYF.

The chain joins TRBV2 to TRBJ2-5; D remains unclear. Germline V gene sequence: CDR1 SNHLY, CDR2 FYNNEI. The CDR3 spans 14 residues. The V end lost 4 bases, the J end lost 1 base, and 10 bases lay between the germline ends. CDR3 DNA: TGTGCCAGCAGTGTAGAACCAGGCCAAGAGACCCAGTACTTC. Its protein product is CASSVEPGQETQYF.

The CDR3 reads CASSLRPNYGYTF. The CDR3 DNA reads as TGTGCCAGCAGCTTAAGGCCTAACTATGGCTACACCTTC. The chain employs TRBV7-2 and TRBJ1-2; D unresolved. Trimming took off 2 bases at V and 0 bases at J, with 4 bases between the two ends. The CDR3 sequence is 13 residues long. Germline values: CDR1 SGHTA, CDR2 FQGNSA.

The J gene is TRBJ2-5, the V gene TRBV27, with TRBD2 matching over 8 bases. V trimming: 5 bases; J trimming: 3 bases; junction bases outside the gene matches: 8. The CDR3 runs to 15 residues. The germline V gene has CDR1 MNHEY and CDR2 SMNVEV (reference sequence). CDR3 protein: CASSQLGRVEETQYF. The CDR3 bases are TGTGCCAGCAGTCAACTCGGGAGGGTCGAAGAGACCCAGTACTTC.

This sequence joins TRBV10-2 and TRBJ2-5, with D maybe TRBD2 (8 bases). Matching the DNA end better, TRBJ2-7 makes the J call doubtful. This CDR3 spans 19 amino acids. CDR1 is WSHSY and CDR2 is SAAADI in the germline V gene. The CDR3 coding sequence is TGCGCCACCTCAGCTTCTAGGGGAATAGCGGGACAGATTCTCTACGAGCAGTACTTC. Its protein is CATSASRGIAGQILYEQYF.

The chain links TRBV6-1 to TRBJ2-2; the match to TRBD1 covers 8 bases. Trimming removed 3 bases from V and 5 bases from J; junction bases left unmatched: 2. The CDR3 length is 14 residues. Per the germline V gene, CDR1 is MNHNS and CDR2 is SASEGT. CDR3 residues: CASSDGQGTGELFF. The CDR3 nucleotides read TGTGCCAGCAGTGATGGACAGGGAACCGGGGAGCTGTTTTTT.

The chain couples TRBV19 to TRBJ2-1; unclear D gene. The CDR3 loop spans 15 amino acids. The germline V gene encodes CDR1 LNHDA and CDR2 SQIVND (reference sequence). V lost 3 bases and J 0 bases, leaving 9 bases between the germline ends. CDR3: CASSIDSSSYNEQFF. Written as DNA, the CDR3 is TGTGCCAGTAGTATCGACTCGAGCTCCTACAATGAGCAGTTCTTC.

In this sample, this clone turned up a few times. The gene calls are TRBV12-5 and TRBJ1-1; no definite D call. The CDR3 covers 13 residues. In germline, CDR1 is LGHNT, CDR2 FRNRAP. Trimming took 5 bases from V and 1 from J, leaving 8 bases between them. The CDR3 sequence: CASGPRRNTEAFF. As DNA, the CDR3 is TGTGCTAGTGGTCCCCGCCGGAACACTGAAGCTTTCTTT.

This clone was seen more than once but under ten times. Here the CDR3 DNA reads TGTGCCAGCAGTCCTAACACCGGGGAGCTGTTTTTT. The encoded protein is CASSPNTGELFF. V and J are TRBV6-1 and TRBJ2-2, with D unclear. Germline V gene data show CDR1 as MNHNS and CDR2 as SASEGT. The ends were cut back, 5 bases at V and 2 bases at J, with 3 bases in the middle. This CDR3 comprises 12 residues.

This clone is medium-sized in the sample. The chain carries TRBV2 and TRBJ2-1; the match to TRBD1 covers 8 bases. The CDR3 runs to 15 residues. Per the germline V gene, CDR1 is SNHLY and CDR2 is FYNNEI. Unmatched junction bases numbered 6, after V lost 4 bases and J lost 4 bases. Here the CDR3 reads CASSVGQEPYNEQFF. Here the CDR3 DNA reads TGTGCCAGCAGTGTGGGACAGGAGCCGTACAATGAGCAGTTCTTC.